Included here is one T cell receptor (beta chain) sequence, with context. The data belong to a study of blood T cell repertoires in COVID-19. Study-wide context: Specimens from acute and convalescent COVID-19 originated in the United States, Italy and Spain. Nucleic acid was either cDNA or gDNA, and it came from T cells, B-cell-depleted T cells, or PBMCs.

Assay used: immunoSEQ multiplex PCR; TCRdb lists only in-frame clones, some missing. Here the sample spans over 80,000 clones, around nine tenths being singletons. The sequenced material came from peripheral blood. The clonotype was recovered from a man aged 45-60 years with acute or convalescent COVID-19.

CDR3 residues: CASSYSRGLGNTIYF. CDR3 DNA sequence: TGTGCCAGCAGTTACTCGAGGGGGTTAGGAAACACCATATATTTT. V gene TRBV6-5 combines with J gene TRBJ1-3, with D perhaps TRBD1 (6 bases). Trimming took off 0 bases at V and 4 bases at J, with 10 bases between the two ends. Germline values: CDR1 MNHEY, CDR2 SVGAGI. The length of the CDR3 is 15 residues.